This entry features one T cell receptor beta chain sequence. The entry originates in a study of STAT5B mutations in CD4+ large granular lymphocyte leukemia. The assay was immunoSEQ multiplex PCR, and TCRdb's table has in-frame clones only and misses some. The table shows 40,000 to 50,000 clones, with about 86% occurring only once. Germline V gene sequence: CDR1 MNHEY, CDR2 SMNVEV (reference sequence). V was trimmed by 5 bases and J by 0 bases, leaving 13 bases between them. The CDR3 sequence is 15 residues long. The sequencing sample was made of CD4+ T cells from blood buffy coats. This TCR derives from a human donor in good health. J is TRBJ1-1 and V is TRBV27, with D unclear. The CDR3 coding sequence is TGTGCCAGCAGTGAGTTAGGGCAGCTGAACACTGAAGCTTTCTTT. Translating it yields CASSELGQLNTEAFF.